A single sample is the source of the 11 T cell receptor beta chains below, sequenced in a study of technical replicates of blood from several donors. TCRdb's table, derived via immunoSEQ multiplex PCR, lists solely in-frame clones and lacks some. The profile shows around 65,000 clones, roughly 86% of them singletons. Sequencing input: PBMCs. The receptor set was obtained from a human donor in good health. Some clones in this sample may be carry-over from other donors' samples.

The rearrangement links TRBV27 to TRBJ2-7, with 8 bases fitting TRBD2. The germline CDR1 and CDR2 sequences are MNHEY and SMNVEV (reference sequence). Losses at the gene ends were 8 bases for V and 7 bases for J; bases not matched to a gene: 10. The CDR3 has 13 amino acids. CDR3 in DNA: TGTGCCAGCGGAATCGGGGGGGCGCGGGAGCAGTACTTC. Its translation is CASGIGGAREQYF.

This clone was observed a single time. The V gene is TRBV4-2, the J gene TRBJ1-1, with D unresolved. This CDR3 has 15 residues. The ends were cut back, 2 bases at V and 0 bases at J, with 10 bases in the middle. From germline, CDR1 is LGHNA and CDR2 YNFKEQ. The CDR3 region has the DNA TGTGCCAGCAGCCAAAGACTCGCCATGAACACTGAAGCTTTCTTT. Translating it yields CASSQRLAMNTEAFF.

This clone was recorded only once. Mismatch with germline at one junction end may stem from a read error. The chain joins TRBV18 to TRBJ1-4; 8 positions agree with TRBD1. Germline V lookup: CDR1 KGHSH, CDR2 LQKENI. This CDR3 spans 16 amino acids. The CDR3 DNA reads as TGTGCCAGCTCACCAAGGGGCCAGGGGGCTAACGAAAAACTGTTTTTT. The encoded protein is CASSPRGQGANEKLFF. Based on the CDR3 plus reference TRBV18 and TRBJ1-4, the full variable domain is NAGVMQNPRHLVRRRGQEARLRCSPMKGHSHVYWYRQLPEEGLKFMVYLQKENIIDESGMPKERFSAEFPKEGPSILRIQQVVRGDSAAYFCASSPRGQGANEKLFFGSGTQLSVL.

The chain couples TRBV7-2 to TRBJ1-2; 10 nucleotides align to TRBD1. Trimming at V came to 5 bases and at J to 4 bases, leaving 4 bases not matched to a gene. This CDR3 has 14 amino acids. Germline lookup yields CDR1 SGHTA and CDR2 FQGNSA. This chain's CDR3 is CASSVDRGPYGYTF. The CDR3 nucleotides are TGTGCCAGCAGCGTAGACAGGGGGCCCTATGGCTACACCTTC.

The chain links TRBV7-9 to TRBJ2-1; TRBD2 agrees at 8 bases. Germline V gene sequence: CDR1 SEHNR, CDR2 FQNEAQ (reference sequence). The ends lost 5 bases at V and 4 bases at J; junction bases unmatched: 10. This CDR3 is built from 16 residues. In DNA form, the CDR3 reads TGTGCCAGCAGCCCCGGGGGCGCGGGGGGTTACAATGAGCAGTTCTTC. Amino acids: CASSPGGAGGYNEQFF.

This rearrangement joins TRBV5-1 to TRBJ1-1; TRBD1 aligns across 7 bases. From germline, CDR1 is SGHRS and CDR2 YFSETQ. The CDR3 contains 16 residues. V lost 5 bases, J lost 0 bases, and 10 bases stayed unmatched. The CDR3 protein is CASRKGTAQMNTEAFF. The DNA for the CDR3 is TGCGCCAGCAGAAAGGGGACAGCGCAAATGAACACTGAAGCTTTCTTT.

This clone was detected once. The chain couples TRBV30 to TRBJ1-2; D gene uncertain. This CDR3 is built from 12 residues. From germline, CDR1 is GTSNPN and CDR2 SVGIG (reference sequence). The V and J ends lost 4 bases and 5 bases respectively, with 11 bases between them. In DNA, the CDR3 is TGTGCCTGGACGGCGGGTCAGTATGGCTACACCTTC. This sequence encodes CAWTAGQYGYTF.

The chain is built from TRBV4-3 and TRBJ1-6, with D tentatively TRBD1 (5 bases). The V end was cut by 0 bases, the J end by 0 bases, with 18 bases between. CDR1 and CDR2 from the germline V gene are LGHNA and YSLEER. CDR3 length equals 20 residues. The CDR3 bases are TGCGCCAGCAGCCAAGATCCCGCAGGGCGACTTAGCTCCTATAATTCACCCCTCCACTTT. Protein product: CASSQDPAGRLSSYNSPLHF.

The DNA of the CDR3 is TGTGCCAGCAGCTTGGATGGGGGGACCTACGAGCAGTACTTC. Amino acid sequence: CASSLDGGTYEQYF. The chain couples TRBV7-2 to TRBJ2-7, with TRBD2 as a possible D gene (6 bases). The V end was cut by 3 bases, the J end by 2 bases, with 11 bases between. This CDR3 is 14 amino acids long. Looked up from germline, CDR1 is SGHTA and CDR2 is FQGNSA. The complete variable domain, with remaining parts taken from reference TRBV7-2 and TRBJ2-7, reads GAGVSQSPSNKVTEKGKDVELRCDPISGHTALYWYRQSLGQGLEFLIYFQGNSAPDKSGLPSDRFSAERTGGSVSTLTIQRTQQEDSAVYLCASSLDGGTYEQYFGPGTRLTVT.

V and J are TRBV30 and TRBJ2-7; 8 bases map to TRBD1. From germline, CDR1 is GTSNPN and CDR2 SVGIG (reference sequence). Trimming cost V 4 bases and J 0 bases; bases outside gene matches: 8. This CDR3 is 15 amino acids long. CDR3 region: CAWNSGQGRSYEQYF. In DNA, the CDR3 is TGTGCCTGGAACTCTGGACAGGGTCGCTCCTACGAGCAGTACTTC.

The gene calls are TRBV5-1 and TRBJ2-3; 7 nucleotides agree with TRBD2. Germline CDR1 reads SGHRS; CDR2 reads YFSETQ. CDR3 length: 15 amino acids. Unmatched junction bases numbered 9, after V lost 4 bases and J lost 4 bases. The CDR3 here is CASSPEGRGSDTQYF. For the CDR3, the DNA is TGCGCCAGCAGCCCGGAAGGGCGGGGGTCAGATACGCAGTATTTT.